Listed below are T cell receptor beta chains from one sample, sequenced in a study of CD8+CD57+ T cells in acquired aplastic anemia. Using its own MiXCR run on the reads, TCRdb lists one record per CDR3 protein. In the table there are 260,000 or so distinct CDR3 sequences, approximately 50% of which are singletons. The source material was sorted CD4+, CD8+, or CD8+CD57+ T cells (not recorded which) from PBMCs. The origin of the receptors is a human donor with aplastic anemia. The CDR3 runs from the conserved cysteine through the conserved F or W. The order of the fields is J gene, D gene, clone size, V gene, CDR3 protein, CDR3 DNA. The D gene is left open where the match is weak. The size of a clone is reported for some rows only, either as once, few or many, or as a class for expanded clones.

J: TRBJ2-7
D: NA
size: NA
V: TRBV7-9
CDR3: CASSPANYEQYF
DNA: TGTGCCAGCAGCCCCGCCAACTACGAGCAGTACTTC

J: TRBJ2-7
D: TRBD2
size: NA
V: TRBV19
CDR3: CASSTGLAPGSREQYF
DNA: TGTGCCAGTAGTACAGGACTAGCGCCTGGGAGCCGCGAGCAGTACTTC

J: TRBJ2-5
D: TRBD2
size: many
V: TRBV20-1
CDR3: CSARPASGSWETQYF
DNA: TGCAGTGCTAGACCGGCTAGCGGGAGCTGGGAGACCCAGTACTTC

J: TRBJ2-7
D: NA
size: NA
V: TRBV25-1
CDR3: CARDVRTTYEQYF
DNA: TGTGCTAGAGATGTGAGGACCACCTACGAGCAGTACTTC

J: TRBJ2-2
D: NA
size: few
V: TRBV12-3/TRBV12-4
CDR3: CASTPAPGGMNTGELFF
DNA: TGTGCCAGCACCCCGGCCCCCGGGGGCATGAACACCGGGGAGCTGTTTTTT

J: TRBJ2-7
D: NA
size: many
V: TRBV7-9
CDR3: CASSLGSASGASSYEQYF
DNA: TGTGCCAGCAGCTTAGGGTCTGCGTCCGGGGCGTCTTCCTACGAGCAGTACTTC

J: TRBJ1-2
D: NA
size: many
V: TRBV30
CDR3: CAWIRDSVTGYTF
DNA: TGTGCCTGGATCAGGGATTCCGTAACTGGCTACACCTTC

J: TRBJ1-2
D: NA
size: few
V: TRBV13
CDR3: CASSLREYGYTF
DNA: TGTGCCAGCAGCTTAAGGGAATATGGCTACACCTTC

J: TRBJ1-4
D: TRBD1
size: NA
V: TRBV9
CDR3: CASSAGQGVGEKLFF
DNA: TGTGCCAGCAGCGCGGGACAGGGAGTCGGTGAAAAACTGTTTTTT

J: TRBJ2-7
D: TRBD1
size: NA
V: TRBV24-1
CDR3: CASSSRDSSYEQYF
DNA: TGTGCCAGCAGTTCCAGGGACAGCTCCTACGAGCAGTACTTC

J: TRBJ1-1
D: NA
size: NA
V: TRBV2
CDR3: CASRDGLPNTEAFF
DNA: TGTGCCAGCAGGGATGGACTTCCGAACACTGAAGCTTTCTTT

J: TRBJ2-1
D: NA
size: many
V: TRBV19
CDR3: CASSPTGNEQFF
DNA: TGTGCCAGTAGCCCAACAGGGAATGAGCAGTTCTTC

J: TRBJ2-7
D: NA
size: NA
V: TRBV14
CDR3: CASSPRTGPYEQYF
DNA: TGTGCCAGCAGCCCAAGGACGGGCCCCTACGAGCAGTACTTC

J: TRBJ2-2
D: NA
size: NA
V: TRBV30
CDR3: CACSTVGTFTGELFF
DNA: TGTGCCTGTTCAACCGTGGGGACCTTCACCGGGGAGCTGTTTTTT

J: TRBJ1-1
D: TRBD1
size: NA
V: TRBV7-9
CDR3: CASSRTGTGGTEAFF
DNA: TGTGCCAGCAGCCGAACCGGGACAGGGGGCACTGAAGCTTTCTTT

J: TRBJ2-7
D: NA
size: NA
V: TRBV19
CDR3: CASSVAADPRAYEQYF
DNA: TGTGCCAGTAGTGTGGCGGCGGACCCGAGGGCCTACGAGCAGTACTTC

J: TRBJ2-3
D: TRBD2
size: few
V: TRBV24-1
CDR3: CATAASGADTQYF
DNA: TGTGCCACCGCGGCTAGCGGGGCAGATACGCAGTATTTT

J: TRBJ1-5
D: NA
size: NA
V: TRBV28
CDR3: CASSFPDVGNQPQHF
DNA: TGTGCCAGCAGTTTCCCCGACGTTGGCAATCAGCCCCAGCATTTT

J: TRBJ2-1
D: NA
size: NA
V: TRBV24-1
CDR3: CATSDSYEQFF
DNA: TGTGCCACCAGTGATTCCTATGAGCAGTTCTTC

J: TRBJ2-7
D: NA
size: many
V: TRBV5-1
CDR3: CASSLASEGSYEQYF
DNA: TGCGCCAGCAGCTTGGCCTCGGAGGGCTCCTACGAGCAGTACTTC

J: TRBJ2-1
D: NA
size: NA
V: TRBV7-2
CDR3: CASSSAGGEQFF
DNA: TGTGCCAGCAGCTCTGCGGGTGGTGAGCAGTTCTTC

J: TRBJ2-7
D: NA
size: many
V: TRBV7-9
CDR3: CASSLEVAYEQYF
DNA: TGTGCCAGCAGCTTAGAAGTGGCCTACGAGCAGTACTTC

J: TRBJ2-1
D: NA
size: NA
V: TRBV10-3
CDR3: CAISLSRSNEQFF
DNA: TGTGCCATCAGTTTATCCCGGTCCAATGAGCAGTTCTTC

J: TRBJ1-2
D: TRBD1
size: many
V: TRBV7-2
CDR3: CASTDWGTGGLGYGYTF
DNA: TGTGCCAGCACCGATTGGGGGACAGGGGGATTGGGCTATGGCTACACCTTC

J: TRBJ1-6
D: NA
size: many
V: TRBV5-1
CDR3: CASSLGREGSPLHF
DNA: TGCGCCAGCAGCTTGGGGCGTGAGGGTTCACCCCTCCACTTT

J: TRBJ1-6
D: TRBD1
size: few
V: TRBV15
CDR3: CATSRGQANSPLHF
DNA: TGTGCCACCAGCAGGGGACAGGCTAATTCACCCCTCCACTTT

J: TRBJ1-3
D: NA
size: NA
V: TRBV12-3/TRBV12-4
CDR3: CAGSPLVPSGNAICF
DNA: TGTGCCGGCAGTCCCCTAGTACCCTCTGGAAACGCCATATGTTTT

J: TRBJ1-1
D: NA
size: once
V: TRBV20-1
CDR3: CSASGGGAFF
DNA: TGCAGTGCTAGCGGTGGGGGAGCTTTCTTT

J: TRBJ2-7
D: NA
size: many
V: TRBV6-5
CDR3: CASSYSADKPSYEQYF
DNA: TGTGCCAGCAGTTACTCGGCGGACAAGCCCTCCTACGAGCAGTACTTC

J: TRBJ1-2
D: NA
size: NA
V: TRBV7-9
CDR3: CASSHPRGDFSGYTF
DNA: TGTGCCAGCAGCCACCCCAGGGGCGATTTCTCTGGCTACACCTTC

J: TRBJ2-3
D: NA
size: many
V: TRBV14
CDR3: CASSQLGESTDTQYF
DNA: TGTGCCAGCAGCCAGCTGGGGGAGAGCACAGATACGCAGTATTTT

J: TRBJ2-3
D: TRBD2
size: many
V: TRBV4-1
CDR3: CASSQVNGRAGTDTQYF
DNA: TGCGCCAGCAGCCAAGTCAACGGGAGGGCTGGCACAGATACGCAGTATTTT

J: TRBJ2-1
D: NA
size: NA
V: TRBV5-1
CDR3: CASSLSDYNEQFF
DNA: TGCGCCAGCAGCTTGTCCGACTACAATGAGCAGTTCTTC

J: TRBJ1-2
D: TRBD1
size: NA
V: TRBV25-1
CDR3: CASSKGTGGLRYGYTF
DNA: TGTGCCAGCAGCAAAGGGACAGGAGGACTTCGGTATGGCTACACCTTC

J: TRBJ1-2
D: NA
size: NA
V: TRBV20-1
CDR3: CSASSLGGPGYGYTF
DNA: TGCAGTGCCAGCAGTTTAGGGGGGCCGGGCTATGGCTACACCTTC

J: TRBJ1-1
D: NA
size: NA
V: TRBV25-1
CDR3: CASRSDSPNTEAFF
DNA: TGTGCCAGCAGATCGGACAGCCCGAACACTGAAGCTTTCTTT

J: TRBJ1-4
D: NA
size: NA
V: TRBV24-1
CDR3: CATNPLQGTNEKLFF
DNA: TGTGCCACCAACCCCCTACAGGGAACTAATGAAAAACTGTTTTTT

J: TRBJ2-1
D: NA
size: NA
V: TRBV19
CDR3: CASRSGVSSYNEQFF
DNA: TGTGCCAGTAGATCGGGGGTAAGCTCCTACAATGAGCAGTTCTTC

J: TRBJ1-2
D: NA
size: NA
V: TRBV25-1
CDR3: CASSSGYYGYTF
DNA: TGTGCCAGCAGTTCAGGGTACTATGGCTACACCTTC

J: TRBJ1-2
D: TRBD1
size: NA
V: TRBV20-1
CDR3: CSARDLVTAGQGGYTF
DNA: TGCAGTGCTAGAGATCTGGTCACCGCAGGACAGGGAGGCTACACCTTC

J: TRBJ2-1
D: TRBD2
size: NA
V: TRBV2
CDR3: CASSSGGAPNEQFF
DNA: TGTGCCAGCAGCTCCGGGGGGGCCCCCAATGAGCAGTTCTTC

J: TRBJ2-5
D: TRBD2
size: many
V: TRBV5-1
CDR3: CASSLGDVGGARETQYF
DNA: TGCGCCAGCAGCTTGGGGGATGTCGGGGGGGCCCGAGAGACCCAGTACTTC

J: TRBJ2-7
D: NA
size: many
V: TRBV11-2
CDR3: CASSIYEQYF
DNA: TGTGCCAGCAGCATCTACGAGCAGTACTTC

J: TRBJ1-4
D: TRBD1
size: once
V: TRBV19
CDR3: CASRRKGAANEKLFF
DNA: TGTGCCAGTAGGCGAAAGGGGGCGGCTAATGAAAAACTGTTTTTT

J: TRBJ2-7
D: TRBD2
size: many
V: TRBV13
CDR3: CASRSGTSGVRYEQYF
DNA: TGTGCCAGCAGGTCAGGGACTAGCGGGGTGAGATACGAGCAGTACTTC

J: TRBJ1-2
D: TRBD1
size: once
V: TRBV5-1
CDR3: CASSLSSGTANYGYTF
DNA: TGCGCCAGCAGCTTGTCATCCGGGACAGCGAACTATGGCTACACCTTC